The clone carrying this T cell receptor beta chain has just a few counts. Its antigen is undetermined. The repertoire was sequenced with immunoSEQ multiplex PCR; TCRdb's copy has only in-frame clones and lacks some. This table holds about 360,000 clones, 86% found once. This sample stems from a study of cytomegalovirus exposure and HLA in healthy donors. Across the study: The roughly 120 validation repertoires used the same platform as the roughly 670 first-cohort repertoires (as reported by a later analysis).

The germline V gene has CDR1 SNHLY and CDR2 FYNNEI. V lost 6 bases and J 0 bases, leaving 9 bases between the germline ends. The CDR3 is made up of 14 amino acids. Findings and limits, study-wide: According to the study, around 180 TCR beta chains were cytomegalovirus-associated. Reports credit the classifier with highly specific, highly sensitive diagnosis of cytomegalovirus status. Among the CMV-associated chains, a few were confirmed in vitro as specific for CMV antigens.

The origin of this receptor is a woman aged 18-29 years in good health and CMV-seronegative. The chain combines TRBV2 with TRBJ1-3; no clear D. Sequenced: PBMCs. CDR3: CASRVHGSGNTIYF. CDR3 DNA sequence: TGTGCCAGCAGGGTCCACGGCTCTGGAAACACCATATATTTT.